Included here is one T cell receptor beta chain sequence, with context. Naive-designated CD8 cells lacked CD45RO, were positively enriched for CCR7, and omitted terminally differentiated effector memory CD45RA+ cells. This table comes from immunoSEQ multiplex PCR, and its TCRdb copy is limited to in-frame clones, with some not included. The sample yields millions of clones, around 96% seen once. The V gene lost 7 bases and the J gene lost 2 bases, with 11 bases spanning the gap. Germline CDR1 reads MNHNS; CDR2 reads SASEGT. The CDR3 loop spans 14 amino acids. This specimen comes from a study of shared clonotypes between healthy human individuals.

J is TRBJ2-2 and V is TRBV6-1; possibly TRBD2 for D (6 bases). Sequencing used naive CD8+ T cells sorted from blood. This sequence was found in a young man in good health. The CDR3 nucleotides are TGTGCCAGCAAGGGCGGGACCAACACCGGGGAGCTGTTTTTT. Amino acids: CASKGGTNTGELFF.